One sample yielded the 23 T cell receptor beta chains listed below, sequenced in a study of shared clonotypes between healthy human individuals. Repertoires were generated with immunoSEQ multiplex PCR, while TCRdb's copy carries only in-frame clones and drops some. The sample carries about 2 million clones, over 85% recorded once. CD45RO-negative CD8 cells positively selected for CCR7 made up the naive population, which excluded terminally differentiated effector memory CD45RA+ cells. Specimen: naive CD8+ T cells sorted from blood. The receptors here all came from a man between 18 and 29 years old in good health.

This sequence joins TRBV4-3 and TRBJ2-7; 9 nucleotides match TRBD2. V lost 0 bases to trimming and J lost 1 base; unmatched junction nucleotides: 10. This CDR3 has 18 amino acids. CDR1 is LGHNA, CDR2 YSLEER, per germline. This CDR3 reads CASSQDRQAGGLSYEQYF. In nucleotides, the CDR3 is TGCGCCAGCAGCCAAGATCGTCAGGCGGGAGGGTTGTCCTACGAGCAGTACTTC.

This chain connects TRBV6-1 to TRBJ2-3; TRBD2 might be the D (6 bases). The V gene lost 4 bases and the J gene lost 4 bases, with 15 bases spanning the gap. CDR1 and CDR2 from the germline V gene are MNHNS and SASEGT. There are 15 residues in the CDR3. In DNA, the CDR3 is TGTGCCAGCAGTGGTCAGGGACTCGCCCCAGATACGCAGTATTTT. Its translation: CASSGQGLAPDTQYF.

This chain joins TRBV7-3 and TRBJ2-1; maybe TRBD2 (5 bases). V lost 1 base and J lost 5, with 12 bases in between. This CDR3 is built from 15 residues. The germline CDR1 and CDR2 sequences are SGHTA and FQGTGA. In DNA, the CDR3 is TGTGCCAGCAGCTTAATTCGGGGAGAAAACAATGAGCAGTTCTTC. This codes for CASSLIRGENNEQFF.

In the case of this clone: In the same sample, other DNA sequences code for this CDR3. The chain links TRBV7-9 to TRBJ2-5, with 8 positions matching TRBD1. This CDR3 contains 14 residues. Trimming removed 2 bases from V and 1 base from J; junction bases left unmatched: 0. CDR1 is SEHNR, CDR2 FQNEAQ, per germline (reference sequence). CDR3 in DNA: TGTGCCAGCAGCTTAACAGGGGGCCAAGAGACCCAGTACTTC. It codes for CASSLTGGQETQYF.

Remarks on this clone: Other DNA sequences in the same sample also yield this CDR3. The chain employs TRBV5-6 and TRBJ2-7; D is perhaps TRBD2 (6 bases). Germline lookup yields CDR1 SGHDT and CDR2 YYEEEE. The V end lost 3 bases, the J end lost 4 bases, and 8 bases lay between the germline ends. CDR3 length: 12 amino acids. CDR3 bases: TGTGCCAGCAGCTGGGGGACTTACGAGCAGTACTTC. As protein: CASSWGTYEQYF.

The chain has TRBV6-5 and TRBJ1-1; D ambiguous. Germline assignment: CDR1 MNHEY and CDR2 SVGAGI. With 5 bases removed from V and 7 bases from J, the gap between germline ends came to 8 bases. The length of the CDR3 is 11 residues. The CDR3 loop is CASSSGVEAFF. The CDR3 DNA reads TGTGCCAGCAGTAGTGGGGTTGAAGCTTTCTTT.

Only one count was recorded for this clone. The genes are TRBV27 and TRBJ2-2, with no clear D. The V and J ends lost 0 bases and 1 base respectively, with 12 bases between them. The CDR3 is 17 amino acids. The germline V gene has CDR1 MNHEY and CDR2 SMNVEV (reference sequence). The CDR3 coding sequence is TGTGCCAGCAGTTTATCGATCGGCCGGATGAACACCGGGGAGCTGTTTTTT. It is translated as CASSLSIGRMNTGELFF.

The sample holds one count of this clone. This same CDR3 is encoded by further DNA sequences in the sample. The chain employs TRBV11-2 and TRBJ2-1; TRBD2 agrees at 7 bases. Germline CDR1 and CDR2: SGHAT and FQNNGV. The CDR3 length is 15 residues. After removal of 0 bases from V and 4 bases from J, the junction contained 3 bases not matched to a gene. The CDR3 reads CASSLEPGGYNEQFF. CDR3 nucleotides: TGTGCCAGCAGCTTAGAGCCGGGGGGTTACAATGAGCAGTTCTTC.

About this clone itself: Other DNA sequences within the sample encode an identical CDR3. The rearrangement links TRBV30 to TRBJ2-7; TRBD2 is a possible D gene (6 bases). With 3 bases removed from V and 0 bases from J, the gap between germline ends came to 9 bases. Germline-derived CDR1 and CDR2 are GTSNPN and SVGIG (reference sequence). This CDR3 has 13 residues. CDR3 bases: TGTGCCTGGAGCGGGGGTGTCTCCTACGAGCAGTACTTC. It translates to CAWSGGVSYEQYF.

On this clone itself: A junction end diverges from the germline sequence, so it may reflect a read error. The rearrangement uses TRBV4-1 and TRBJ1-2; D might be TRBD1 (5 bases). CDR1 MGHRA and CDR2 YSYEKL come from the germline V gene. The CDR3 consists of 17 residues. DNA for the CDR3: TGCGCCAGCAGCCAGGTCCTAAGTCCCCCAGGGAACTATGACTACACCTTC. This translates into CASSQVLSPPGNYDYTF.

The V and J genes are TRBV7-9 and TRBJ1-2; D is unresolved. This CDR3 region has 15 residues. Germline CDR1 and CDR2: SEHNR and FQNEAQ (reference sequence). With 5 bases removed from V and 7 bases from J, the gap between germline ends came to 20 bases. CDR3 residues: CASSTQSHASFGYTF. Written as DNA, the CDR3 is TGTGCCAGCAGCACCCAGTCCCACGCTTCTTTTGGCTACACCTTC.

The V call is TRBV19, the J call TRBJ1-5; no reliable D call. Germline CDR1 reads LNHDA; CDR2 reads SQIVND (reference sequence). Between the trimmed V and J ends, which lost 3 bases and 0 bases, there was a span of 9 bases. CDR3 length: 15 residues. The CDR3: CASSMEGNSNQPQHF. Written as DNA, the CDR3 is TGTGCCAGTAGTATGGAAGGAAATAGCAATCAGCCCCAGCATTTT.

This rearrangement joins TRBV4-1 to TRBJ2-3; D remains ambiguous. The CDR3 spans 17 residues. Looked up from germline, CDR1 is MGHRA and CDR2 is YSYEKL. The V end lost 0 bases, the J end lost 0 bases, and 13 bases lay between the germline ends. This chain's CDR3 is CASSQDPDRLSTDTQYF. CDR3 DNA sequence: TGCGCCAGCAGCCAAGATCCAGATCGTCTGAGCACAGATACGCAGTATTTT.

The rearrangement links TRBV5-1 to TRBJ2-7, with 12 positions matching TRBD2. The CDR3 contains 18 residues. Per germline, CDR1 SGHRS and CDR2 YFSETQ. The V and J ends lost 3 bases and 2 bases, in that order; junction bases with no gene match: 12. This CDR3 is CASSSGLAGPGLTYEQYF. CDR3 nucleotide sequence: TGCGCCAGCAGCTCGGGACTAGCGGGCCCCGGACTGACCTACGAGCAGTACTTC.

The J gene is TRBJ2-3, the V gene TRBV9; the D gene is possibly TRBD2 (6 bases). Trimming took off 3 bases at V and 0 bases at J, with 17 bases between the two ends. The CDR3 extends over 17 amino acids. The germline CDR1 and CDR2 sequences are SGDLS and YYNGEE. CDR3 sequence: CASSAKGIAVSTDTQYF. In DNA, the CDR3 is TGTGCCAGCAGCGCCAAGGGGATAGCGGTTAGCACAGATACGCAGTATTTT.

J is TRBJ1-1 and V is TRBV6-5; no reliable D call. V was clipped by 5 bases and J by 1 base, with 8 bases between them. The CDR3 is made up of 13 amino acids. The germline CDR1 and CDR2 sequences are MNHEY and SVGAGI. The CDR3 loop is CASSPAGNTEAFF. The CDR3 coding sequence is TGTGCCAGCAGTCCTGCTGGGAACACTGAAGCTTTCTTT.

The genes are TRBV5-3 and TRBJ1-5; 9 positions match TRBD1. TRBV5-3 is an ORF for which the function is uncertain. V shed 4 bases and J 0 bases; nucleotides not matched to a gene: 14. This CDR3 has 19 amino acids. For the CDR3, the DNA is TGTGCCAGAAGCCCTGGGACAGGGCAAGGTTCTTATAGCAATCAGCCCCAGCATTTT. Translation gives CARSPGTGQGSYSNQPQHF.

The J gene is TRBJ1-1, the V gene TRBV29-1; tentative D call: TRBD1 (5 bases). V was clipped by 7 bases and J by 8 bases, with 20 bases between them. The germline CDR1 and CDR2 sequences are SQVTM and ANQGSEA. This CDR3 contains 13 residues. The CDR3 bases are TGCAGCGCCCTGGTGCCGTGGGGCAGGGAAGCTTTCTTT. Residues: CSALVPWGREAFF.

The chain links TRBV27 to TRBJ2-1, with D perhaps TRBD2 (6 bases). Trimming pared 8 bases from V and 2 bases from J, leaving 16 bases between. Germline V CDR1 and CDR2: MNHEY, SMNVEV (reference sequence). The CDR3 covers 15 residues. The CDR3 DNA reads as TGTGCCAGCGCCTCGCGACTAGTGGCCTACAATGAGCAGTTCTTC. The encoded protein is CASASRLVAYNEQFF.

The chain employs TRBV18 and TRBJ2-3, with 7 bases lining up with TRBD1. The CDR3 extends over 17 amino acids. V trimming: 5 bases; J trimming: 6 bases; junction bases outside the gene matches: 17. Germline lookup yields CDR1 KGHSH and CDR2 LQKENI. The CDR3, as DNA: TGTGCCAGCTCAGGGTACTCCGGGACAGACCTGGGGGATACGCAGTATTTT. Translation gives CASSGYSGTDLGDTQYF. Variable domain in full (rest from reference TRBV18 and TRBJ2-3): NAGVMQNPRHLVRRRGQEARLRCSPMKGHSHVYWYRQLPEEGLKFMVYLQKENIIDESGMPKERFSAEFPKEGPSILRIQQVVRGDSAAYFCASSGYSGTDLGDTQYFGPGTRLTVL.

The rearrangement uses TRBV27 and TRBJ1-1; 7 bases line up with TRBD1. The CDR3 totals 13 residues. Germline V gives CDR1 MNHEY, CDR2 SMNVEV (reference sequence). Trimming cost V 5 bases and J 4 bases; bases outside gene matches: 4. The CDR3 loop reads CASSIYRGTEAFF. CDR3 coding DNA: TGTGCCAGCAGTATTTACAGGGGCACTGAAGCTTTCTTT.

The J gene is TRBJ2-7, the V gene TRBV27; maybe TRBD1 (6 bases). Germline V lookup: CDR1 MNHEY, CDR2 SMNVEV (reference sequence). The ends were cut back, 5 bases at V and 5 bases at J, with 16 bases in the middle. The CDR3 totals 14 residues. The CDR3 DNA sequence: TGTGCCAGCAGTACGACAACAGGGAACCACGAGCAGTACTTC. Translated: CASSTTTGNHEQYF.

The chain combines TRBV7-6 with TRBJ2-7; D is unresolved. CDR3 length: 14 residues. In germline, CDR1 is SGHVS, CDR2 FNYEAQ. Deletions cut 1 base from V and 4 bases from J, with 11 bases between. CDR3 sequence reads: CASSLEPVGYEQYF. The CDR3 DNA reads as TGTGCCAGCAGCTTAGAGCCAGTGGGGTACGAGCAGTACTTC.